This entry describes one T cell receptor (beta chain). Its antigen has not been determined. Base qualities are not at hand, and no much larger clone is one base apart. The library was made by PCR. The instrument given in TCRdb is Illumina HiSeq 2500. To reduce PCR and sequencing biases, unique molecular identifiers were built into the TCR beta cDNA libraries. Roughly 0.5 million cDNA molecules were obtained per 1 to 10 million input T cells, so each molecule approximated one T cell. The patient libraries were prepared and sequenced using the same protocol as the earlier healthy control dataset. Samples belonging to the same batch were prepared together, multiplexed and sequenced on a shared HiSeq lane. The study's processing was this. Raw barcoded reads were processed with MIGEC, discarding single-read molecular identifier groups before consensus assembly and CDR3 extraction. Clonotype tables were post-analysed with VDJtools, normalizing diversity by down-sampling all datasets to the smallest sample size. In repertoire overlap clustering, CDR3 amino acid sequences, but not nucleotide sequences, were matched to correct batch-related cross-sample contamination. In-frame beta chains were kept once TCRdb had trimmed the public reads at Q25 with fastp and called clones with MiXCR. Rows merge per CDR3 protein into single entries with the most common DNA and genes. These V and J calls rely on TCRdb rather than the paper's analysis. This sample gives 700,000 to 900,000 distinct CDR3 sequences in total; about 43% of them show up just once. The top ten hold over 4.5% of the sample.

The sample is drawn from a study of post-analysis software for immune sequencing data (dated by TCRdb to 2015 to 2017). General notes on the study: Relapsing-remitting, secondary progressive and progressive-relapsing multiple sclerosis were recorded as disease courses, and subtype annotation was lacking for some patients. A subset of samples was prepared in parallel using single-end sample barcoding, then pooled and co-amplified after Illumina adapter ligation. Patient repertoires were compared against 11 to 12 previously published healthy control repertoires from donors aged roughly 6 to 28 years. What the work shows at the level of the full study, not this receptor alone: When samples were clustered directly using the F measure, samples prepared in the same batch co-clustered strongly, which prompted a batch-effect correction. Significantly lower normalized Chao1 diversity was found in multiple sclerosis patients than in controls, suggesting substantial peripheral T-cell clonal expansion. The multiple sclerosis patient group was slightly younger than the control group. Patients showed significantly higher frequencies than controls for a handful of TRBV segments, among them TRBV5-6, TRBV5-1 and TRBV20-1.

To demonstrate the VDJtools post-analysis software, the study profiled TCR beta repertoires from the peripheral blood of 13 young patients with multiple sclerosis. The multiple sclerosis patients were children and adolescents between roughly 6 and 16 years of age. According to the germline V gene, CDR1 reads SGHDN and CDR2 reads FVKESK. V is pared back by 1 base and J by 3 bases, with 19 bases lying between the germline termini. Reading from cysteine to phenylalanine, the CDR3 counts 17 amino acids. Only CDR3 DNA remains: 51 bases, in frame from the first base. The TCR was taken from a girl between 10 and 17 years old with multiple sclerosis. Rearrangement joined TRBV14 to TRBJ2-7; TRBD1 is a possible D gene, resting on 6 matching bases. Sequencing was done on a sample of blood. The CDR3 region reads CASSQVRTVSGSYEQYF. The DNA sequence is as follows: TGTGCCAGCAGCCAAGTTAGGACAGTATCTGGTAGCTACGAGCAGTACTTC.